A selection of T cell receptor beta chains follows, all from one sample in a study of blood T cell repertoires in COVID-19. Clones were sequenced by immunoSEQ multiplex PCR, and TCRdb holds only the in-frame ones, with some missing. The table includes roughly 70,000 clones, more than 70% detected once. Sequenced material: peripheral blood. The receptor source for this set is a human donor in a cohort sampled during active COVID-19. The CDR3 runs from the conserved cysteine through the conserved F or W. Each record gives: CDR3 protein, CDR3 DNA, V gene, D gene, J gene, clone size. D genes are given only for firm matches. Only some rows state a clone size, as once, few, many or a class for expanded clones.

CDR3: CASSQWGTAQETQYF
DNA: TGTGCCAGCAGCCAGTGGGGGACAGCCCAAGAGACCCAGTACTTC
V: TRBV3-1/TRBV3-2
D: TRBD1
J: TRBJ2-5
size: .

CDR3: CASSWGLAGGYEQYF
DNA: TGCGCCAGCAGCTGGGGACTAGCGGGGGGCTACGAGCAGTACTTC
V: TRBV5-1
D: TRBD2
J: TRBJ2-7
size: .

CDR3: CASSLALAAYTDTQYF
DNA: TGCGCCAGCAGCTTGGCACTAGCGGCATACACAGATACGCAGTATTTT
V: TRBV5-1
D: TRBD2
J: TRBJ2-3
size: .

CDR3: CATSEVTPSYNEQFF
DNA: TGTGCCACCAGTGAAGTTACACCCAGCTACAATGAGCAGTTCTTC
V: TRBV24-1
D: .
J: TRBJ2-1
size: once

CDR3: CASSQRPTGQGSTEAFF
DNA: TGCGCCAGCAGCCAAAGACCTACGGGACAGGGATCCACTGAAGCTTTCTTT
V: TRBV4-1
D: TRBD1
J: TRBJ1-1
size: .

CDR3: CASSRDRGRSGNTIYF
DNA: TGTGCCAGCAGCAGGGACAGGGGTAGGTCTGGAAACACCATATATTTT
V: TRBV5-6
D: TRBD1
J: TRBJ1-3
size: .

CDR3: CASALLQGGEAFF
DNA: TGTGCCAGCGCCCTCTTACAAGGGGGAGAAGCTTTCTTT
V: TRBV12-3/TRBV12-4
D: .
J: TRBJ1-1
size: once

CDR3: CSVDGLAVQETQYF
DNA: TGCAGCGTTGACGGACTAGCGGTCCAAGAGACCCAGTACTTC
V: TRBV29-1
D: TRBD2
J: TRBJ2-5
size: once

CDR3: CASSGLAEAGELFF
DNA: TGCGCCAGCAGTGGGCTCGCAGAGGCCGGGGAGCTGTTTTTT
V: TRBV10-2
D: .
J: TRBJ2-2
size: .

CDR3: CASSEASAGYNEQFF
DNA: TGTGCCAGCAGTGAGGCTAGCGCCGGCTACAATGAGCAGTTCTTC
V: TRBV2
D: .
J: TRBJ2-1
size: .

CDR3: CASSPFRGTAGEQFF
DNA: TGTGCCAGCTCGCCTTTTCGCGGGACTGCGGGTGAGCAGTTCTTC
V: TRBV18
D: .
J: TRBJ2-1
size: .

CDR3: CASRLGTHEGEQYF
DNA: TGTGCCAGCAGACTGGGGACACACGAAGGCGAGCAGTACTTC
V: TRBV6-5
D: .
J: TRBJ2-7
size: .

CDR3: CASSSRRETEAFF
DNA: TGTGCCAGCAGTTCCCGACGGGAGACTGAAGCTTTCTTT
V: TRBV12-3/TRBV12-4
D: .
J: TRBJ1-1
size: .

CDR3: CASSIRQGANEQFF
DNA: TGTGCCAGTAGTATCCGGCAGGGGGCGAATGAGCAGTTCTTC
V: TRBV19
D: TRBD1
J: TRBJ2-1
size: .

CDR3: CASSRDRDGGTGELFF
DNA: TGTGCCAGCAGCCGTGACAGGGATGGCGGCACCGGGGAGCTGTTTTTT
V: TRBV7-6
D: TRBD1
J: TRBJ2-2
size: .

CDR3: CASSRTSGNVDTQYF
DNA: TGTGCCAGTAGCAGAACTAGCGGTAACGTAGATACGCAGTATTTT
V: TRBV19
D: TRBD2
J: TRBJ2-3
size: .

CDR3: CATSDGSGTGGLSEQFF
DNA: TGTGCCACCAGTGATGGCTCCGGGACAGGGGGACTCTCGGAGCAGTTCTTC
V: TRBV24-1
D: TRBD1
J: TRBJ2-1
size: .

CDR3: CASSSRTGGPEKLFF
DNA: TGTGCCAGCAGCTCTAGGACAGGGGGCCCTGAAAAACTGTTTTTT
V: TRBV11-3
D: TRBD1
J: TRBJ1-4
size: .

CDR3: CASSETGVAQPQHF
DNA: TGTGCCAGCAGTGAGACAGGGGTCGCTCAGCCCCAGCATTTT
V: TRBV6-1
D: TRBD1
J: TRBJ1-5
size: .

CDR3: CASSTQGGSYEQYF
DNA: TGTGCCAGTAGTACGCAGGGGGGATCCTACGAGCAGTACTTC
V: TRBV19
D: .
J: TRBJ2-7
size: .

CDR3: CASTGLAGSEQFF
DNA: TGCGCCAGCACCGGGCTAGCGGGATCTGAGCAGTTCTTC
V: TRBV10-1
D: TRBD2
J: TRBJ2-1
size: .

CDR3: CASSLDRAGRAFF
DNA: TGTGCCAGCAGCTTAGATCGGGCAGGGCGAGCTTTCTTT
V: TRBV11-2
D: .
J: TRBJ1-1
size: .

CDR3: CASSLAGRSEKLFF
DNA: TGTGCCAGCAGCTTGGCCGGGAGGTCTGAAAAACTGTTTTTT
V: TRBV5-6
D: .
J: TRBJ1-4
size: .

CDR3: CASRVTGQETQYF
DNA: TGTGCCAGCAGGGTGACAGGTCAAGAGACCCAGTACTTC
V: TRBV6-5
D: .
J: TRBJ2-5
size: .

CDR3: CASSYFPGVGANVLTF
DNA: TGTGCCAGCAGTTACTTTCCAGGGGTCGGGGCCAACGTCCTGACTTTC
V: TRBV6-5
D: .
J: TRBJ2-6
size: .

CDR3: CASSYVGVEPLHF
DNA: TGTGCCAGCAGTTACGTAGGGGTGGAACCCCTCCACTTT
V: TRBV6-6
D: .
J: TRBJ1-6
size: .

CDR3: CASSRAGQGKDTQYF
DNA: TGTGCCAGCAGCCGGGCCGGACAGGGCAAGGATACGCAGTATTTT
V: TRBV28
D: TRBD1
J: TRBJ2-3
size: .

CDR3: CASSLVSPSNQGLAGGLDTQYF
DNA: TGCGCCAGCAGCTTGGTTAGTCCTTCAAACCAGGGACTAGCGGGAGGATTAGATACGCAGTATTTT
V: TRBV5-1
D: TRBD2
J: TRBJ2-3
size: .

CDR3: CASSASEGVNEQFF
DNA: TGTGCCAGCAGCGCTAGCGAAGGGGTCAATGAGCAGTTCTTC
V: TRBV11-3
D: .
J: TRBJ2-1
size: .

CDR3: CASSPPPGNEQFF
DNA: TGTGCCAGCAGCCCCCCGCCGGGCAATGAGCAGTTCTTC
V: TRBV3-1/TRBV3-2
D: .
J: TRBJ2-1
size: .

CDR3: CSVAGTGAYNEQFF
DNA: TGCAGCGTCGCCGGGACAGGGGCCTACAATGAGCAGTTCTTC
V: TRBV29-1
D: TRBD1
J: TRBJ2-1
size: .